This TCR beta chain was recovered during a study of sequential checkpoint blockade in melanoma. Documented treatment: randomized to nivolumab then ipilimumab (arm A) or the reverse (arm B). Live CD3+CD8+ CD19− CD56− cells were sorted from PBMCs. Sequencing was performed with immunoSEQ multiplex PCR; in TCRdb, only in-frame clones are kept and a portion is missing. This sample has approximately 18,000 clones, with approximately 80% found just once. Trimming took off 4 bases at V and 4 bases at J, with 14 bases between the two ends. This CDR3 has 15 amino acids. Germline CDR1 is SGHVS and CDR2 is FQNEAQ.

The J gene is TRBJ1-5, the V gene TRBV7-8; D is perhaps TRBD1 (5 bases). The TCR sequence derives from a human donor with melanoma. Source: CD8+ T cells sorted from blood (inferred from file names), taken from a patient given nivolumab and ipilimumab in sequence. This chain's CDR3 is CASSSGGTYNQPQHF. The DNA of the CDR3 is TGTGCCAGCAGCTCGGGAGGGACCTATAATCAGCCCCAGCATTTT.